The entry below describes one T cell receptor (beta chain). In its sample, this clonotype was seen many times. Its recognized antigen is unknown. No qualities accompany the bases; no much larger clone lies one base away. V is reduced by 2 bases and J by 3 bases, leaving a spacing of 18 bases between them. For CDR1 and CDR2, the germline V gene lists KGHDR and SFDVKD. The CDR3 has 18 amino acids, counting the end cysteine and phenylalanine. Here the CDR3 DNA is all that survives: 54 bases in frame from base 1. This sample was sequenced with an Illumina NovaSeq 6000. Using 5'RACE with constant-segment primers, TCRalpha and TCRbeta cDNA libraries were constructed, with sample barcodes and unique molecular identifiers added in the process. RNA was extracted from every sample with Trizol reagent. Amplification of the libraries took two PCR steps, and the second step added a second sample barcode plus Illumina TruSeq adapters. The libraries were sequenced on an Illumina NovaSeq using 2 x 150 bp paired-end reads. Turning to the authors' computational methods: The reads were demultiplexed and collapsed into UMI-guided consensus sequences using migec v1.2.7. Using mixcr v2.1.11, the UMI consensuses were aligned to TRA and TRB V and J templates and assembled into clonotypes. A clonotype was counted as expanded or contracted only when both edgeR and NoisET called the clonotype significant, with the noise models trained on biological replicates. edgeR calls used a false discovery rate-adjusted p below 0.01 and a log2 fold-change threshold of 1. PCA with hierarchical clustering of max-normalized trajectories of the 1000 most abundant clonotypes was used as exploratory dynamics analysis. Each responding clone was given a CD4 or CD8 phenotype based on the CD4+ and CD8+ repertoires, which had been sequenced separately. TCRdb redid the processing of the public reads, applying fastp at Q25 and MiXCR, and retained in-frame beta chains. All rows with the same CDR3 protein become a single entry with the most common DNA and genes. In this record, the V and J calls reflect TCRdb's handling and not the investigators' own analysis. The sample table shows over 50,000 distinct CDR3 sequences, and approximately 9% are seen once. The ten largest clones capture 12% of the sample.

The data belong to a study of T-cell memory formation after mild COVID-19 (dated by TCRdb to 2020 to 2022). Some background on the complete study: TCR sequence clusters from the two donors were found to be largely donor specific. Longitudinal TCRalpha and TCRbeta repertoire sequencing tracked T-cell clones expanding and contracting after mild COVID-19 in two donors. The cohort was made up of two young adult volunteers, one female and one male, who were previously healthy. On the study overall, not on this receptor specifically: Contracting CD4+ clones were located mainly in the CM and EM memory subsets, whereas CD8+ clones were found to be enriched in EMRA. The second-wave clones that peaked on day 37 were not confirmed to be SARS-CoV-2 specific. Clones that contracted from day 15 to 85 showed balanced CD4/CD8 phenotypes, whereas a second wave of clones that expanded from day 15 to 37 leaned towards CD4+. Only a couple of mild cases were covered in the study, and larger cohorts including severe cases with pre-infection samples were considered necessary. Some responding clones were detected in pre-infection memory, suggesting pre-existing cross-reactive memory T cells joined the SARS-CoV-2 response.

Ficoll-Paque density gradient centrifugation was the method used to isolate PBMCs. The clonotype originates from an adult woman who had mild COVID-19 (a few samples of this study predate the infection). The sample titles of this study are shuffled in the database, so cell type and time point are left out; the donor was told from shared clones. The chain links TRBV24-1 with TRBJ2-2, and perhaps TRBD2 as D gene, on 6 matching bases. Sequencing was carried out using PBMCs or a T cell subset sorted from them (not recorded which). The DNA sequence is TGTGCCACCAGTGATTCCTACAAGGGAGGCAGGCACACCGGGGAGCTGTTTTTT. It translates to CATSDSYKGGRHTGELFF.